This is a list of T cell receptor beta chains from one sample in a study of cytomegalovirus exposure and HLA in healthy donors. Some clones are missing from TCRdb's copy, which holds only in-frame ones; the method was immunoSEQ multiplex PCR. The sample shows roughly 100,000 clones, approximately 11% of them seen only once. The material sequenced was PBMCs. These receptors were collected from a man aged 40-50 years in good health and CMV-seropositive. CDR3s include the opening cysteine and the closing phenylalanine or tryptophan. Fields, in order: D gene, J gene, V gene, clone size, CDR3 DNA, CDR3 protein. D genes are given only for firm matches. Clone size, where shown, is once, few, many, or a class for clones that have expanded.

-	TRBJ2-7	TRBV30	few	TGTGCCTGGAGTGCAGGGGTCGAGCAGTACTTC	CAWSAGVEQYF
TRBD1	TRBJ2-2	TRBV10-3	few	TGTGCCAGCCGGACACCGGGACAGGGGGCTACCGGGGAGCTGTTTTTT	CASRTPGQGATGELFF
-	TRBJ1-2	TRBV5-6	many	TGTGCCAGCAGCTTACAGAATTATGGATCTAACTATGGCTACACCTTC	CASSLQNYGSNYGYTF
-	TRBJ1-3	TRBV28	once	TGTGCCAGCAGTTTACTATCTGGAAACACCATATATTTT	CASSLLSGNTIYF
-	TRBJ2-2	TRBV7-8	-	TGTGCCAGCAGCTTTTTCCGGGGGGAGCTGTTTTTT	CASSFFRGELFF
TRBD2	TRBJ2-1	TRBV10-3	-	TGTGCCATCAGCCCATTGGGAGGGGCCTACAATGAGCAGTTCTTC	CAISPLGGAYNEQFF
TRBD1	TRBJ2-2	TRBV2	few	TGTGCCAGCAGCCTAGGACAGGGGGGCACCGGGGAGCTGTTTTTT	CASSLGQGGTGELFF
TRBD2	TRBJ2-3	TRBV19	few	TGTGCCAGTAGCCCTTCCGGGACTAGCGGGCCATGGGGGCAGTATTTT	CASSPSGTSGPWGQYF
TRBD1	TRBJ1-4	TRBV2	-	TGTGCCAGCAGGCAGGGGGATGAAAAACTGTTTTTT	CASRQGDEKLFF
-	TRBJ1-4	TRBV19	-	TGTGCCAGTAGTATGGGCGCCAGTGAGGGTGAAAAACTGTTTTTT	CASSMGASEGEKLFF
TRBD1	TRBJ2-5	TRBV5-4	few	TGTGCCAGCAGCAGACAGGGGGCACAAGAGACCCAGTACTTC	CASSRQGAQETQYF
-	TRBJ2-1	TRBV19	medium-sized	TGTGCCAGTAGTCCCAGCGTCCGAAACAATGAGCAGTTCTTC	CASSPSVRNNEQFF
-	TRBJ2-7	TRBV7-9	-	TGTGCCAGCAGCTTACGGGGGTTCGGGTACGAGCAGTACTTC	CASSLRGFGYEQYF
-	TRBJ1-3	TRBV7-9	-	TGTGCCAGCAGCGCCGGACAGCACTCTGGAAACACCATATATTTT	CASSAGQHSGNTIYF
TRBD2	TRBJ2-3	TRBV5-1	few	TGCGCCAGCACCCGTGCAGGGCCCAAGGGCGGAGGGAGGGAGGGCACAGATACGCAGTATTTT	CASTRAGPKGGGREGTDTQYF
-	TRBJ2-7	TRBV18	-	TGTGCCAGCTCCCTTCGGGGGAGCGAGCAGTACTTC	CASSLRGSEQYF
-	TRBJ2-3	TRBV11-2	-	TGTGCCAGCAGCCCGGGACTCTTCCAGGATACGCAGTATTTT	CASSPGLFQDTQYF
-	TRBJ1-1	TRBV28	few	TGTGCCAGCACTAGGACAGACCTGAACACTGAAGCTTTCTTT	CASTRTDLNTEAFF
-	TRBJ2-5	TRBV7-2	-	TGTGCTTCCACAGGCCAAGAGACCCAGTACTTC	CASTGQETQYF
-	TRBJ2-7	TRBV18	-	TGTGCCAGCTCACCACGCGACAGGCAAACCGACGAGCAGTACTTC	CASSPRDRQTDEQYF
TRBD2	TRBJ2-3	TRBV6-4	few	TGTGCCAGCAGTGAGGGACTAGCGGGAGATACAGATACGCAGTATTTT	CASSEGLAGDTDTQYF
-	TRBJ2-2	TRBV7-2	-	TGTGCCAGCAGCGCCTGGGGACTTGAGACCGGGGAGCTGTTTTTT	CASSAWGLETGELFF
TRBD2	TRBJ2-7	TRBV27	few	TGTGCCAGCAGTCCCGGACTAGTCCTTACCTACGAGCAGTACTTC	CASSPGLVLTYEQYF
TRBD1	TRBJ1-5	TRBV7-9	few	TGTGCCAGCAGCTCTCACAGGGGGGGTCAGCCCCAGCATTTT	CASSSHRGGQPQHF
TRBD2	TRBJ2-1	TRBV6-1	few	TGTGCCAGCAGTGATGGGAGGACTAGTGCCCCCCGCTACAATGAGCAGTTCTTC	CASSDGRTSAPRYNEQFF
TRBD1	TRBJ2-3	TRBV5-1	-	TGCGCCAGCAGACTCAGGGGGCTTGCAGATACGCAGTATTTT	CASRLRGLADTQYF
TRBD2	TRBJ2-3	TRBV18	-	TGTGCCAGCTCACCCCTCACTAGCGGGAGGTCGCGCCCCCCAGATACGCAGTATTTT	CASSPLTSGRSRPPDTQYF
-	TRBJ1-1	TRBV19	few	TGTGCCAGTAGCACCGGGGGGAACACTGAAGCTTTCTTT	CASSTGGNTEAFF
TRBD2	TRBJ2-1	TRBV2	few	TGTGCCAGCAGTGATTTGTTAGCGGGAAATGAGCAGTTCTTC	CASSDLLAGNEQFF
TRBD1	TRBJ2-7	TRBV19	few	TGTGCCAGTAGTACCGAGACAGGGAGAGACTACGAGCAGTACTTC	CASSTETGRDYEQYF
-	TRBJ1-1	TRBV2	few	TGTGCCAGCTGTCTAGCTTCCACTGAAGCTTTCTTT	CASCLASTEAFF
-	TRBJ1-2	TRBV2	-	TGTGCCAGCACTCGCGAGGGTTTGGGTAACTATGGCTACACCTTC	CASTREGLGNYGYTF
-	TRBJ2-7	TRBV5-5	few	TGTGCCAGCAGCCTCCTCCAGGGTACGATTCACGAGCAGTACTTC	CASSLLQGTIHEQYF
TRBD2	TRBJ2-7	TRBV6-1	hyperexpanded	TGTGCCAGCAGCGAGACTAGCGGGATCTCCTACGAGCAGTACTTC	CASSETSGISYEQYF
TRBD2	TRBJ2-1	TRBV28	-	TGTGCCAGCAGTCTAAAATCCCTAGCGGGAGGAATCTACAATGAGCAGTTCTTC	CASSLKSLAGGIYNEQFF
-	TRBJ2-7	TRBV4-1	-	TGCGCCAGCAGCCAGATCGATCAGGGAACCTACGAGCAGTACTTC	CASSQIDQGTYEQYF
TRBD1	TRBJ1-5	TRBV28	few	TGTGCCAGCAGCCATACTTCGGACAGGGGGAGCAATCAGCCCCAGCATTTT	CASSHTSDRGSNQPQHF
TRBD2	TRBJ2-7	TRBV4-3	-	TGCGCCAGCAGCCAAGATAGGCTAGCGGGAGGCCTAACCTACGAGCAGTACTTC	CASSQDRLAGGLTYEQYF
TRBD2	TRBJ2-3	TRBV28	few	TGTGCCAGCAGCTCGCTAGCGGGAGGGTCAGATACGCAGTATTTT	CASSSLAGGSDTQYF
-	TRBJ1-2	TRBV4-1	-	TGCGCCAGCAGGGGAGGGGAGAACTATGGCTACACCTTC	CASRGGENYGYTF
TRBD2	TRBJ2-7	TRBV2	-	TGTGCCAGCAGTAGACTAGCGGGAGGTAATTACGAGCAGTACTTC	CASSRLAGGNYEQYF
-	TRBJ2-2	TRBV18	few	TGTGCCAGCTCAGCGGGACAGTCCACCGGGGAGCTGTTTTTT	CASSAGQSTGELFF
TRBD2	TRBJ2-1	TRBV6-5	-	TGTGCCAGCACTAGCGGGGGCTCCTACAATGAGCAGTTCTTC	CASTSGGSYNEQFF